This TCR beta chain was profiled in a study of cytomegalovirus exposure and HLA in healthy donors. Points from the study as a whole: The study flagged around 150 TCR beta chains as cytomegalovirus-associated.

Of note for this clone: Its antigen remains unknown.

It was with 60 Vbeta and 13 Jbeta primers that the PCR ran. Only in-frame clones appear in the TCRdb table, and some are missing; sequencing was by immunoSEQ multiplex PCR. The sample has tens of thousands of clones, around 76% seen once. CDR1 is KGHSH and CDR2 is LQKENI in the germline V gene. The CDR3 runs 15 residues. V was shortened by 3 bases and J by 7 bases, with 18 bases between the two germline ends. The V call is TRBV18, the J call TRBJ1-1, with D unclear. Material: PBMCs. The receptor's source is a man between 50 and 59 years old in good health and CMV-seronegative. CDR3 coding DNA: TGTGCCAGCTCACCTCCAAGGGCCGGGGAAGGTGAAGCTTTCTTT. It yields the protein CASSPPRAGEGEAFF.